Each of the 31 T cell receptor beta chains below was sequenced from the same sample in a study of blood T cell repertoires in COVID-19. Produced via immunoSEQ multiplex PCR; TCRdb's table is partial and in-frame only. The data contain hundreds of thousands of clones, 90% of them seen just once; the ten biggest clones take up more than 13%. The sequencing sample was made of PBMCs or T cells enriched from blood (not recorded which). The receptor set was obtained from a man aged 25 to 45 who had been exposed to COVID-19.

The rearrangement joins TRBV6-2 or TRBV6-3 to TRBJ2-7, with a possible D match to TRBD1 (6 bases). CDR3 size: 18 residues. Trimming stripped 5 bases from V and 4 bases from J, with 27 bases between. Germline assignment: CDR1 MNHEY and CDR2 SVGEGT. CDR3 bases: TGTGCCAGCAGTACCGTGTGGGGGCCACGAGTAGTGAGGTACGAGCAGTACTTC. Its translation is CASSTVWGPRVVRYEQYF.

The gene calls are TRBV5-1 and TRBJ2-7, with 8 bases that match TRBD1. Germline V CDR1 and CDR2: SGHRS, YFSETQ. This CDR3 spans 14 amino acids. J lost 1 base, V lost 3 bases, and 3 bases had no gene match. The CDR3 loop reads CASSSGQGSYEQYF. The CDR3 bases are TGCGCCAGCAGCTCCGGACAGGGATCCTACGAGCAGTACTTC.

The rearrangement links TRBV3-1 (or the pseudogene TRBV3-2) to TRBJ1-3, with D unclear. Trimming removed 0 bases from V and 12 bases from J, with 9 bases in between. CDR1 LGHDT and CDR2 YNNKEL come from the germline V gene (reference sequence). This CDR3 has 12 amino acids. CDR3 nucleotides: TGTGCCAGCAGCCAAGATCTGCGGGGCATATATTTT. Protein: CASSQDLRGIYF.

The chain carries TRBV7-3 and TRBJ2-1, with D possibly being TRBD2 (6 bases). This CDR3 spans 13 amino acids. The germline V and J ends were trimmed by 2 bases and 8 bases, with 10 bases remaining between them. In germline, CDR1 is SGHTA, CDR2 FQGTGA. The CDR3 DNA sequence: TGTGCCAGCAGCTTAGGCTGGGGGGATGAGCAGTTCTTC. Encoded protein: CASSLGWGDEQFF.

The chain combines TRBV11-1 with TRBJ1-1, with 8 bases aligning to TRBD1. Germline V CDR1 and CDR2: SGHAT, FQDESV (reference sequence). The CDR3 length is 14 residues. V lost 3 bases, J lost 1 base, and 1 base stayed unmatched. The chain's CDR3 is CASSFGTGNTEAFF. The DNA of the CDR3 is TGTGCCAGCAGCTTCGGGACAGGGAACACTGAAGCTTTCTTT.

The chain joins TRBV25-1 to TRBJ1-6; D not resolved. This CDR3 has 13 residues. The germline CDR1 and CDR2 sequences are MGHDK and SYGVNS. The ends were cut back, 4 bases at V and 5 bases at J, with 6 bases in the middle. CDR3 in amino acids: CASSVGDNSPLHF. CDR3 bases: TGTGCCAGCAGTGTCGGGGATAATTCACCCCTCCACTTT.

J is TRBJ2-5 and V is TRBV5-5; no definite D call. The V end lost 0 bases, the J end lost 3 bases, and 6 bases lay between the germline ends. Germline assignment: CDR1 SGHKS and CDR2 YYEKEE (reference sequence). The CDR3 contains 13 residues. CDR3 bases: TGTGCCAGCAGCTTGGATCCCAAAGAGACCCAGTACTTC. Its protein product is CASSLDPKETQYF.

The gene calls are TRBV7-2 and TRBJ1-1, with D hard to call. Germline CDR1 SGHTA, CDR2 FQGNSA. V was shortened by 1 base and J by 7 bases, with 13 bases between the two germline ends. There are 14 residues in the CDR3. The CDR3 protein is CASSLEVQAYEAFF. The CDR3, as DNA: TGTGCCAGCAGCTTAGAGGTTCAGGCCTATGAAGCTTTCTTT.

As concerns this clone: One end of the junction fails to match germline, which may point to a read error. This sequence joins TRBV14 and TRBJ1-4; D remains unclear. Germline CDR1 reads SGHDN; CDR2 reads FVKESK. The CDR3 loop spans 11 amino acids. In DNA, the CDR3 is TGTGCCAGCAGCCAAGTATCTAAATATACTTTT. It translates to CASSQVSKYTF.

This chain links TRBV2 with TRBJ2-2, with D perhaps matching TRBD1 (5 bases). Germline V lookup: CDR1 SNHLY, CDR2 FYNNEI. The CDR3 runs 13 residues. V was pared by 9 bases and J by 5 bases, with 13 bases between. Here the CDR3 DNA reads TGTGCCAGTCAACTAAAGGGGACCGGGGAGCTGTTTTTT. Its protein is CASQLKGTGELFF.

This chain uses TRBV19 with TRBJ1-2; D perhaps matches TRBD1 (5 bases). The CDR3 runs 14 residues. V was shortened by 3 bases and J by 4 bases, with 12 bases between the two germline ends. The V gene's germline CDR1 is LNHDA and CDR2 SQIVND (reference sequence). The CDR3 reads CASSIIQDGYGYTF. In DNA, the CDR3 is TGTGCCAGTAGTATTATACAGGACGGCTATGGCTACACCTTC.

This chain uses TRBV7-8 with TRBJ2-3; D might be TRBD1 (6 bases). This CDR3 contains 18 residues. Germline loops: CDR1 SGHVS, CDR2 FQNEAQ. V shed 2 bases and J shed 1 base, with 19 bases lying between them. DNA of the CDR3: TGTGCCAGCAGCTTAACCCCTACAGGGCGCGGTGGCACAGATACGCAGTATTTT. Translation gives CASSLTPTGRGGTDTQYF.

This chain uses TRBV4-2 with TRBJ2-2, with D possibly TRBD2 on 5 matching bases. The CDR3 runs to 17 residues. V was trimmed by 0 bases and J by 0 bases, leaving 11 bases between them. Germline V CDR1 and CDR2: LGHNA, YNFKEQ. The CDR3 protein is CASSQDGVPANTGELFF. In DNA form, the CDR3 reads TGTGCCAGCAGCCAAGACGGGGTACCCGCGAACACCGGGGAGCTGTTTTTT.

The rearrangement links TRBV28 to TRBJ2-7, with D perhaps matching TRBD1 (5 bases). The length of the CDR3 is 13 residues. V gave up 8 bases and J gave up 3 bases, with 14 bases separating them. Per germline, CDR1 MDHEN and CDR2 SYDVKM. CDR3 sequence: CASVDSTLYEQYF. CDR3 sequence (DNA): TGTGCCAGCGTCGACAGCACACTCTACGAGCAGTACTTC.

The J gene is TRBJ2-7, the V gene TRBV6-2 or TRBV6-3, with D possibly TRBD2 on 5 matching bases. The CDR3 loop spans 15 amino acids. In germline, CDR1 is MNHEY, CDR2 SVGEGT. Deletions cut 5 bases from V and 2 bases from J, with 16 bases between. CDR3 nucleotide sequence: TGTGCCAGCAGTCCCCTCCGGGATCCTGCCTACGAGCAGTACTTC. It yields the protein CASSPLRDPAYEQYF.

This clone occurred a few times. The chain combines TRBV6-2 or TRBV6-3 with TRBJ2-1; unclear D gene. Germline-derived CDR1 and CDR2 are MNHEY and SVGEGT. The CDR3 has 13 residues. V lost 2 bases, J lost 6 bases, and 8 bases lay in between. CDR3 nucleotides: TGTGCCAGCAGTTACGGCCGATCCAATGAGCAGTTCTTC. This sequence encodes CASSYGRSNEQFF.

This chain connects TRBV18 to TRBJ1-6, with 9 bases fitting TRBD1. V dropped 6 bases and J dropped 7; count of bases not matched to a gene: 7. The length of the CDR3 is 15 residues. CDR1 KGHSH and CDR2 LQKENI come from the germline V gene. CDR3 in amino acids: CASSQGQGLNSPLHF. The CDR3 coding sequence is TGTGCCAGCTCTCAGGGACAGGGATTAAATTCACCCCTCCACTTT.

This chain links TRBV10-3 with TRBJ2-2, with a weak D call TRBD2 (6 bases). Trimming cost V 8 bases and J 3 bases, with 10 bases left between them. CDR3 size: 13 residues. Germline V gene data show CDR1 as ENHRY and CDR2 as SYGVKD. The DNA for the CDR3 is TGTGCCATCGGCGGGGACGACACCGGGGAGCTGTTTTTT. Amino acid sequence: CAIGGDDTGELFF.

This sequence joins TRBV27 and TRBJ2-7; D remains unclear. Germline V lookup: CDR1 MNHEY, CDR2 SMNVEV (reference sequence). With 5 bases removed from V and 1 base from J, the gap between germline ends came to 9 bases. The CDR3 is 13 residues long. The CDR3 region has the DNA TGTGCCAGCAGTATGGCGGTTTCCTACGAGCAGTACTTC. Residues: CASSMAVSYEQYF.

This clone was found once. Other nucleotide sequences from this sample produce the same CDR3. The rearrangement uses TRBV20-1 and TRBJ1-1, with 7 bases lining up with TRBD1. This CDR3 contains 11 residues. Germline-derived CDR1 and CDR2 are DFQATT and SNEGSKA (reference sequence). Losses at the gene ends were 6 bases for V and 5 bases for J; bases not matched to a gene: 3. CDR3 in amino acids: CSAPRGTEAFF. The CDR3 coding sequence is TGCAGTGCCCCCAGGGGGACTGAAGCTTTCTTT.

This chain uses TRBV18 with TRBJ1-1, with a weak D call TRBD1 (5 bases). V dropped 1 base and J dropped 3 bases, with 9 bases sitting between them. The CDR3 consists of 14 residues. The V gene's germline CDR1 is KGHSH and CDR2 LQKENI. This CDR3 reads CASSPLTEYTEAFF. The DNA for the CDR3 is TGTGCCAGCTCACCACTGACAGAGTACACTGAAGCTTTCTTT.

The rearrangement uses TRBV4-3 and TRBJ1-3; TRBD1 might be the D (5 bases). The CDR3 totals 16 residues. From germline, CDR1 is LGHNA and CDR2 YSLEER. V was shortened by 4 bases and J by 0 bases, with 13 bases between the two germline ends. CDR3: CASSRYDSSSGNTIYF. DNA for the CDR3: TGCGCCAGCAGCCGTTATGACAGTAGCTCTGGAAACACCATATATTTT.

The DNA of the CDR3 is TGTGCCAGCAGCATGACAGGGGCGGGCACCGGGGAGCTGTTTTTT. It yields the protein CASSMTGAGTGELFF. The chain links TRBV6-2 or TRBV6-3 to TRBJ2-2, with TRBD1 matching over 8 bases. This CDR3 comprises 15 residues. CDR1 is MNHEY, CDR2 SVGEGT, per germline. After removal of 6 bases from V and 4 bases from J, the junction contained 7 bases not matched to a gene.

The chain employs TRBV5-1 and TRBJ2-7; 10 bases line up with TRBD1. V dropped 3 bases and J dropped 3; count of bases not matched to a gene: 6. This CDR3 contains 15 residues. Looked up from germline, CDR1 is SGHRS and CDR2 is YFSETQ. The CDR3, as DNA: TGCGCCAGCAGCTCACGGACAGGGGGGGACTACGAGCAGTACTTC. It specifies CASSSRTGGDYEQYF.

The genes are TRBV30 and TRBJ1-5; 7 nucleotides line up with TRBD1. CDR3 length: 15 amino acids. With V trimmed by 4 bases and J by 0 bases, 6 bases remained unmatched. Germline V CDR1 and CDR2: GTSNPN, SVGIG (reference sequence). The DNA for the CDR3 is TGTGCCTGGACCAGGGGGAGTCATAGCAATCAGCCCCAGCATTTT. Amino acids: CAWTRGSHSNQPQHF.

The rearrangement joins TRBV10-3 to TRBJ2-7; possibly TRBD1 for D (6 bases). CDR3 length: 14 residues. V lost 8 bases and J 3 bases, leaving 17 bases between the germline ends. From germline, CDR1 is ENHRY and CDR2 SYGVKD. Written as DNA, the CDR3 is TGTGCCATCCTCCTGGAGGACAGAGGCTACGAGCAGTACTTC. It codes for CAILLEDRGYEQYF.

The V gene is TRBV30, the J gene TRBJ2-1; 12 bases fit TRBD2. This CDR3 contains 14 residues. Losses at the gene ends were 4 bases for V and 8 bases for J; bases not matched to a gene: 6. In germline, CDR1 is GTSNPN, CDR2 SVGIG (reference sequence). DNA of the CDR3: TGTGCCTGGACAAGACTAGCGGGGGCCCATGAGCAGTTCTTC. Translated, it gives CAWTRLAGAHEQFF.

V and J are TRBV10-1 and TRBJ2-3; D may be TRBD1 (6 bases). The V gene lost 4 bases and the J gene lost 5 bases, with 16 bases spanning the gap. This CDR3 contains 15 residues. Germline CDR1 reads WNHNN; CDR2 reads SYGVQD (reference sequence). Here the CDR3 DNA reads TGCGCCAGCAGTGGCCAGATCAGGGGACAAGATACGCAGTATTTT. Translating it yields CASSGQIRGQDTQYF.

The J gene is TRBJ1-5, the V gene TRBV2; possible D gene TRBD1, 5 bases. Germline V gene data show CDR1 as SNHLY and CDR2 as FYNNEI. CDR3 size: 15 residues. V gave up 5 bases and J gave up 0 bases, with 11 bases separating them. The CDR3 here is CASSKGATSNQPQHF. The CDR3 coding sequence is TGTGCCAGCAGTAAAGGGGCGACTAGCAATCAGCCCCAGCATTTT. Based on the CDR3 plus reference TRBV2 and TRBJ1-5, the full variable domain is EPEVTQTPSHQVTQMGQEVILRCVPISNHLYFYWYRQILGQKVEFLVSFYNNEISEKSEIFDDQFSVERPDGSNFTLKIRSTKLEDSAMYFCASSKGATSNQPQHFGDGTRLSIL.

The V and J genes are TRBV24-1 and TRBJ2-7, with D uncertain. V dropped 1 base and J dropped 0 bases, with 15 bases sitting between them. The CDR3 is 17 residues long. Per the germline V gene, CDR1 is KGHDR and CDR2 is SFDVKD. The CDR3 DNA reads TGTGCCACCAGTGATTTAGGCGACACAATAGTCTCCTACGAGCAGTACTTC. Protein product: CATSDLGDTIVSYEQYF.

The chain couples TRBV20-1 to TRBJ1-1; no firm D call. Germline V gene data show CDR1 as DFQATT and CDR2 as SNEGSKA (reference sequence). V was pared by 3 bases and J by 1 base, with 6 bases between. The CDR3 has 12 residues. CDR3 bases: TGCAGTGCTAGTCGAGAGAACACTGAAGCTTTCTTT. This codes for CSASRENTEAFF.